What follows are 26 T cell receptor beta chains derived from one specimen sequenced in a study of blood T cell repertoires in COVID-19 (dated by TCRdb to 2018 to 2021). The library was made by the immunoSEQ multiplex PCR assay. TCRdb provides this immuneACCESS table in a form limited to in-frame rearrangements. Some clones are lacking; in checked studies, under half of them reflect an unresolved V gene, and why the rest are absent is not known. The sample table lists about 180,000 clones, about 89% of them with a count of one. The leading ten clones occupy roughly 2.6% of the sample. The sequencing sample was made of peripheral blood. These receptors all stem from a man in his forties with active or convalescent COVID-19.

The chain links TRBV7-8 to TRBJ2-6, with a possible D match to TRBD1 (6 bases). V gave up 1 base and J gave up 1 base, with 26 bases separating them. Germline CDR1 SGHVS, CDR2 FQNEAQ. This CDR3 is 22 amino acids long. CDR3 sequence (DNA): TGTGCCAGCAGCTTAGGGGGGCTCGTTGGCTATACCTTCTGGTCTGGGGCCAACGTCCTGACTTTC. This encodes CASSLGGLVGYTFWSGANVLTF.

J is TRBJ2-5 and V is TRBV7-2; D is possibly TRBD2 (5 bases). The CDR3 length is 13 residues. In germline, CDR1 is SGHTA, CDR2 FQGNSA. With 5 bases removed from V and 1 base from J, the gap between germline ends came to 8 bases. CDR3 nucleotides: TGTGCCAGCAGCCTAGGACTCCAAGAGACCCAGTACTTC. Translating it yields CASSLGLQETQYF.

The rearrangement joins TRBV21-1 to TRBJ2-7; TRBD1 was called by the table and not checked on the DNA. TRBV21-1 is flagged as a pseudogene. The CDR3 spans 17 residues. CDR3 DNA: TGTGCCAGCAGCAGAAAAGGAACAGGCAGGGCGGAAGTCGAGCAGTACTTC. It codes for CASSRKGTGRAEVEQYF.

The CDR3 sequence is CASSANTGISTDTQYF. DNA of the CDR3: TGCGCCAGCAGCGCGAACACAGGGATTAGCACAGATACGCAGTATTTT. This chain connects TRBV5-1 to TRBJ2-3; D is perhaps TRBD1 (6 bases). CDR3 length: 16 residues. V was cut by 4 bases and J by 0 bases, with 15 bases left in between. Germline values: CDR1 SGHRS, CDR2 YFSETQ.

V usage is TRBV7-3 and J usage is TRBJ2-7, with 7 bases lining up with TRBD1. The germline CDR1 and CDR2 sequences are SGHTA and FQGTGA. There are 14 residues in the CDR3. V lost 5 bases and J lost 5; bases outside the gene matches: 9. CDR3 in DNA: TGTGCCAGCAGCCAGATCACAGGGGACCACGAGCAGTACTTC. Amino acids: CASSQITGDHEQYF.

This sequence joins TRBV13 and TRBJ2-1; D is perhaps TRBD2 (6 bases). CDR3 length: 13 residues. Trimming shortened V by 3 bases and J by 5 bases, and 8 bases separated the two germline ends. Germline V gene data show CDR1 as PRHDT and CDR2 as FYEKMQ (reference sequence). The CDR3 loop reads CASSFAGNNEQFF. The DNA for the CDR3 is TGTGCCAGCAGCTTCGCGGGGAACAATGAGCAGTTCTTC.

This rearrangement joins TRBV18 to TRBJ2-6, with a possible D match to TRBD2 (5 bases). The V gene lost 3 bases and the J gene lost 2 bases, with 11 bases spanning the gap. The CDR3 runs 16 residues. CDR1 KGHSH and CDR2 LQKENI come from the germline V gene. CDR3 in amino acids: CASSPGGGAGANVLTF. CDR3 sequence (DNA): TGTGCCAGCTCACCCGGAGGAGGAGCTGGGGCCAACGTCCTGACTTTC.

The chain is built from TRBV11-2 and TRBJ1-5; D uncertain. The CDR3 extends over 12 amino acids. V was cut by 4 bases and J by 4 bases, with 5 bases left in between. From germline, CDR1 is SGHAT and CDR2 FQNNGV. The CDR3 spells CASSSPNQPQHF. CDR3 in DNA: TGTGCCAGCAGCTCCCCGAATCAGCCCCAGCATTTT.

The chain is built from TRBV5-6 and TRBJ1-2; D is unresolved. Trimming removed 4 bases at V and 5 bases at J, with 12 bases between. The germline gives CDR1 SGHDT, CDR2 YYEEEE. The CDR3 totals 13 residues. The chain's CDR3 is CASSPRIHYGYTF. The CDR3 DNA follows: TGTGCCAGCAGCCCGAGAATCCATTATGGCTACACCTTC.

The chain couples TRBV27 to TRBJ1-1, with TRBD1 matching 7 bases. Germline V gives CDR1 MNHEY, CDR2 SMNVEV (reference sequence). With V trimmed by 2 bases and J by 1 base, 4 bases remained unmatched. The CDR3 contains 15 residues. The CDR3 DNA follows: TGTGCCAGCAGTTTAGGTAGGGGGCAGAACACTGAAGCTTTCTTT. Translating it yields CASSLGRGQNTEAFF.

Remarks on this clone: The same CDR3 arises from other DNA sequences in this sample as well. The rearrangement links TRBV5-1 to TRBJ1-4, with TRBD1 identical over 7 bases. The CDR3 runs 15 residues. In germline, CDR1 is SGHRS, CDR2 YFSETQ. J gave up 5 bases and V 0 bases, and 4 bases lay outside the gene matches. Here the CDR3 DNA reads TGCGCCAGCAGCTTGGAAGGGGGCCGAAATGAAAAACTGTTTTTT. This codes for CASSLEGGRNEKLFF. The variable domain in full, completed from reference TRBV5-1 and TRBJ1-4, reads KAGVTQTPRYLIKTRGQQVTLSCSPISGHRSVSWYQQTPGQGLQFLFEYFSETQRNKGNFPGRFSGRQFSNSRSEMNVSTLELGDSALYLCASSLEGGRNEKLFFGSGTQLSVL.

V and J are TRBV5-1 and TRBJ1-1, with D uncertain. Deletions cut 4 bases from V and 0 bases from J, with 16 bases between. The germline gives CDR1 SGHRS, CDR2 YFSETQ. The CDR3 covers 16 residues. The CDR3 region has the DNA TGCGCCAGCAGCGCGGGGTTGCCGCGCATGAACACTGAAGCTTTCTTT. Its protein product is CASSAGLPRMNTEAFF.

The chain combines TRBV11-2 with TRBJ1-1; TRBD1 is a possible D gene (5 bases). The CDR3 consists of 15 residues. Germline CDR1 reads SGHAT; CDR2 reads FQNNGV. V was clipped by 0 bases and J by 0 bases, with 8 bases between them. CDR3 sequence (DNA): TGTGCCAGCAGCTTAGACGGGGGGATGAACACTGAAGCTTTCTTT. As protein: CASSLDGGMNTEAFF.

The rearrangement joins TRBV27 to TRBJ1-1; D remains unclear. V was clipped by 5 bases and J by 9 bases, with 16 bases between them. CDR1 is MNHEY, CDR2 SMNVEV, per germline (reference sequence). There are 13 residues in the CDR3. The CDR3 nucleotides are TGTGCCAGCAGTCCCCCCCCGGGGTCACAAGCTTTCTTT. Encoded protein: CASSPPPGSQAFF.

The V call is TRBV18, the J call TRBJ2-7, with 8 bases fitting TRBD1. J gave up 6 bases and V 4 bases, and 11 bases lay outside the gene matches. The CDR3 runs 15 residues. From germline, CDR1 is KGHSH and CDR2 LQKENI. The chain's CDR3 is CASSLTGTGAGEQYF. The CDR3 nucleotides read TGTGCCAGCTCACTAACCGGGACAGGTGCAGGCGAGCAGTACTTC. Using reference TRBV18 and TRBJ2-7 for the parts outside the CDR3, the full variable domain is NAGVMQNPRHLVRRRGQEARLRCSPMKGHSHVYWYRQLPEEGLKFMVYLQKENIIDESGMPKERFSAEFPKEGPSILRIQQVVRGDSAAYFCASSLTGTGAGEQYFGPGTRLTVT.

As regards this clone: Other nucleotide sequences from this sample produce the same CDR3. The CDR3 loop is CASSVGGGTGELFF. The DNA for the CDR3 is TGTGCCAGCAGCGTAGGCGGGGGAACCGGGGAGCTGTTTTTT. The chain employs TRBV9 and TRBJ2-2, with 7 bases matching TRBD2. The CDR3 runs to 14 residues. The germline V gene has CDR1 SGDLS and CDR2 YYNGEE. Unmatched junction bases numbered 1, after V lost 0 bases and J lost 5 bases.

The V gene is TRBV12-3 or TRBV12-4, the J gene TRBJ1-1, with D hard to call. Trimming cost V 5 bases and J 1 base, with 8 bases left between them. The CDR3 spans 13 residues. The chain's CDR3 is CASSAHRNTEAFF. CDR3 nucleotides: TGTGCCAGCAGTGCCCACAGGAACACTGAAGCTTTCTTT.

The chain is built from TRBV27 and TRBJ2-1; 9 positions agree with TRBD2. Germline CDR1 and CDR2: MNHEY and SMNVEV (reference sequence). Trimming removed 8 bases from V and 8 bases from J; junction bases left unmatched: 13. The CDR3 is 15 residues long. In DNA form, the CDR3 reads TGTGCCAGCGGGATTAAAGCGGGGGGAGTCCATGAGCAGTTCTTC. Translating it yields CASGIKAGGVHEQFF.

The chain links TRBV6-6 to TRBJ2-5; maybe TRBD1 (5 bases). This CDR3 region has 13 residues. V was clipped by 6 bases and J by 4 bases, with 12 bases between them. Germline V gene data show CDR1 as MNHNY and CDR2 as SVGAGI (reference sequence). Here the CDR3 reads CASSTHRGETQYF. The CDR3 coding sequence is TGTGCCAGCAGCACCCATAGGGGAGAGACCCAGTACTTC.

This clone was recorded only once. The chain joins TRBV6-5 to TRBJ1-2, with TRBD1 as a possible D gene (5 bases). V lost 6 bases and J lost 5, with 13 bases in between. Germline V gives CDR1 MNHEY, CDR2 SVGAGI. This CDR3 has 13 amino acids. This chain's CDR3 is CASSYTGGYGYTF. The CDR3 bases are TGTGCCAGCAGCTATACCGGGGGGTATGGCTACACCTTC.

V is TRBV28 and J is TRBJ1-4, with a tentative D call TRBD1 (5 bases). The CDR3 sequence is 14 residues long. Trimming left V 5 bases short and J 7 bases short, with 14 bases between. Germline CDR1 and CDR2: MDHEN and SYDVKM. In DNA, the CDR3 is TGTGCCAGCAGTAAACACGGGGGAAGTGAAAAACTGTTTTTT. Its protein product is CASSKHGGSEKLFF.

This chain connects TRBV28 to TRBJ1-5; TRBD1 matches 10 bases. Looked up from germline, CDR1 is MDHEN and CDR2 is SYDVKM. The CDR3 spans 14 residues. J lost 0 bases, V lost 8 bases, and 1 base had no gene match. The CDR3 nucleotides read TGTGCCAGCGGGACAGGGGTTAGCAATCAGCCCCAGCATTTT. Translated, it gives CASGTGVSNQPQHF.

This clone was counted a few times. This chain joins TRBV18 and TRBJ1-3; D is unclear. CDR1 is KGHSH, CDR2 LQKENI, per germline. Trimming removed 1 base at V and 4 bases at J, with 14 bases between. This CDR3 comprises 16 residues. The CDR3 is CASSPRREMSGNTIYF. Here the CDR3 DNA reads TGTGCCAGCTCACCACGGAGGGAGATGAGCGGAAACACCATATATTTT.

The gene calls are TRBV19 and TRBJ1-2; D unresolved. The germline V gene encodes CDR1 LNHDA and CDR2 SQIVND (reference sequence). The CDR3 loop spans 14 amino acids. V dropped 7 bases and J dropped 2 bases, with 14 bases sitting between them. Here the CDR3 DNA reads TGTGCCAGTACCGGCGCGAGGAGGAACTATGGCTACACCTTC. It yields the protein CASTGARRNYGYTF.

This chain connects TRBV6-5 to TRBJ1-5, with 8 bases identical to TRBD1. The CDR3 consists of 15 residues. V was pared by 7 bases and J by 0 bases, with 5 bases of the junction left unmatched. Germline lookup yields CDR1 MNHEY and CDR2 SVGAGI. CDR3 amino acids: CASKQDRVSNQPQHF. In DNA, the CDR3 is TGTGCCAGCAAGCAGGACAGGGTTAGCAATCAGCCCCAGCATTTT.

The CDR3 loop is CASSLEGTSASGELFF. For the CDR3, the DNA is TGTGCCAGCAGCTTGGAAGGGACTAGCGCGTCCGGGGAGCTGTTTTTT. The rearrangement uses TRBV5-4 and TRBJ2-2; 10 bases map to TRBD2. V shed 0 bases, J shed 6 bases, and the junction held 5 bases outside the gene matches. This CDR3 contains 16 residues. Per germline, CDR1 SGHNT and CDR2 YYREEE (reference sequence).